The 25 T cell receptor beta chains below come from one sample, sequenced in a study of blood T cells in healthy people across ages. For the second PCR, which ran for about 7 to 11 cycles, a sample-barcoded 5' primer and a J-beta primer mix were used. TCRdb ran MiXCR on the 5' RACE reads and lists one entry per CDR3 protein. The data contain 2 million or so distinct CDR3 sequences, 49% of them seen just once; the ten biggest clones take up approximately 2%. Sample: blood. The receptors derive from a middle-aged woman in good health.

This sequence joins TRBV7-9 and TRBJ1-2; 8 bases are a match to TRBD1. J gave up 4 bases and V 6 bases, and 7 bases lay outside the gene matches. CDR3 length equals 14 residues. Germline V gene sequence: CDR1 SEHNR, CDR2 FQNEAQ (reference sequence). The CDR3 DNA reads as TGTGCCAGCAGTCTGACAGGGGTACTCTATGGCTACACCTTC. Protein: CASSLTGVLYGYTF. Drawing the rest from reference TRBV7-9 and TRBJ1-2, the complete variable domain is DTGVSQNPRHKITKRGQNVTFRCDPISEHNRLYWYRQTLGQGPEFLTYFQNEAQLEKSRLLSDRFSAERPKGSFSTLEIQRTEQGDSAMYLCASSLTGVLYGYTFGSGTRLTVV.

The chain has TRBV2 and TRBJ1-1; D is uncertain. The germline CDR1 and CDR2 sequences are SNHLY and FYNNEI. This CDR3 region has 13 residues. The germline V and J ends were trimmed by 7 bases and 0 bases, with 9 bases remaining between them. CDR3: CASTQHLNTEAFF. CDR3 DNA: TGTGCCAGCACACAACACCTGAACACTGAAGCTTTCTTT.

V and J are TRBV5-1 and TRBJ1-5; D is unresolved. In germline, CDR1 is SGHRS, CDR2 YFSETQ. The CDR3 spans 13 residues. Trimming left V 4 bases short and J 6 bases short, with 11 bases between. DNA for the CDR3: TGCGCCAGCAGCCAGACGGGTACTCAGCCCCAGCATTTT. It codes for CASSQTGTQPQHF.

The chain is built from TRBV27 and TRBJ2-7; tentatively, D is TRBD1 (5 bases). Germline V gene data show CDR1 as MNHEY and CDR2 as SMNVEV (reference sequence). V was shortened by 2 bases and J by 1 base, with 15 bases between the two germline ends. The CDR3 is made up of 16 amino acids. The CDR3 nucleotides are TGTGCCAGCAGTTTAACAGGACACGACCGATCCTACGAGCAGTACTTC. This sequence encodes CASSLTGHDRSYEQYF.

This chain uses TRBV7-9 with TRBJ2-7; 7 positions match TRBD2. There are 13 residues in the CDR3. CDR1 and CDR2 (germline): SEHNR, FQNEAQ (reference sequence). Trimming at V came to 8 bases and at J to 2 bases, leaving 6 bases not matched to a gene. The CDR3 protein is CASGEGRAYEQYF. CDR3 nucleotides: TGTGCCAGCGGGGAGGGGAGAGCCTACGAGCAGTACTTC.

The table lists this clonotype with a few counts. The V gene is TRBV7-2, the J gene TRBJ2-7, with 9 bases identical to TRBD1. Per the germline V gene, CDR1 is SGHTA and CDR2 is FQGNSA. There are 16 residues in the CDR3. V lost 4 bases to trimming and J lost 7 bases; unmatched junction nucleotides: 14. CDR3 protein: CASSSNRGRIDNEQYF. The DNA of the CDR3 is TGTGCCAGCAGCTCTAACAGGGGGCGGATTGATAATGAGCAGTACTTC.

A word on this clonotype: One end of the junction is discordant with germline, which a read error may explain. The chain combines TRBV13 with TRBJ2-1; TRBD2 matches at 13 bases. This CDR3 has 17 amino acids. CDR1 is PRHDT, CDR2 FYEKMQ, per germline (reference sequence). The CDR3 DNA reads TGTGCCGGCAGCCCCGGGACTAGCGGGGTACTGTACAATGAGCAGTTCTTC. Protein product: CAGSPGTSGVLYNEQFF.

The chain has TRBV29-1 and TRBJ2-1; D perhaps matches TRBD2 (5 bases). This CDR3 contains 16 residues. Trimming pared 5 bases from V and 3 bases from J, leaving 20 bases between. Germline CDR1 reads SQVTM; CDR2 reads ANQGSEA. The CDR3 coding sequence is TGCAGCGTTTTAGGCTTGGAGGCGTCCCTCTACAATGAGCAGTTCTTC. The encoded protein is CSVLGLEASLYNEQFF.

The rearrangement links TRBV4-3 to TRBJ2-5; D remains ambiguous. Germline CDR1 LGHNA, CDR2 YSLEER. The CDR3 covers 15 residues. Trimming stripped 4 bases from V and 0 bases from J, with 12 bases between. The CDR3 sequence: CASSRLPGYQETQYF. CDR3 sequence (DNA): TGCGCCAGCAGCCGACTCCCGGGTTACCAAGAGACCCAGTACTTC.

The V and J genes are TRBV20-1 and TRBJ2-3, with D possibly being TRBD2 (6 bases). The CDR3 length is 15 residues. Per the germline V gene, CDR1 is DFQATT and CDR2 is SNEGSKA (reference sequence). Trimming removed 8 bases at V and 2 bases at J, with 20 bases between. CDR3 residues: CSSTGVGEATDTQYF. The CDR3 DNA follows: TGCAGTTCGACCGGAGTCGGGGAGGCCACAGATACGCAGTATTTT.

The chain couples TRBV7-3 to TRBJ2-1, with D perhaps TRBD1 (6 bases). The length of the CDR3 is 14 residues. Per germline, CDR1 SGHTA and CDR2 FQGTGA. The V and J ends lost 1 base and 8 bases respectively, with 12 bases between them. The CDR3 loop reads CASSLSRGGHEQFF. The DNA of the CDR3 is TGTGCCAGCAGCTTAAGCAGGGGTGGCCATGAGCAGTTCTTC.

The chain recombines TRBV27 with TRBJ2-1, with D uncertain. Trimming pared 10 bases from V and 4 bases from J, leaving 8 bases between. Germline V lookup: CDR1 MNHEY, CDR2 SMNVEV (reference sequence). CDR3 length: 11 amino acids. The CDR3 bases are TGTGCCACAGGCCCGTACAATGAGCAGTTCTTC. It codes for CATGPYNEQFF.

The rearrangement links TRBV6-2 or TRBV6-3 to TRBJ1-1; D call uncertain. CDR3 length equals 14 residues. V lost 8 bases and J lost 4, with 17 bases in between. Germline V gives CDR1 MNHEY, CDR2 SVGEGT. The CDR3 DNA reads as TGTGCCAGCCTCACCGGGGATTCACGCACTGAAGCTTTCTTT. The encoded protein is CASLTGDSRTEAFF.

The chain links TRBV4-3 to TRBJ2-7; D is uncertain. The germline V gene has CDR1 LGHNA and CDR2 YSLEER. This CDR3 is built from 13 residues. Trimming took off 0 bases at V and 6 bases at J, with 9 bases between the two ends. DNA for the CDR3: TGCGCCAGCAGCCAAGATCTATTTAGCGAGCAGTACTTC. Amino acids: CASSQDLFSEQYF.

The chain couples TRBV20-1 to TRBJ2-1, with D uncertain. V shed 0 bases and J shed 5 bases, with 2 bases lying between them. The CDR3 sequence is 11 residues long. Germline CDR1 DFQATT, CDR2 SNEGSKA (reference sequence). The CDR3 DNA sequence: TGCAGTGCTAGAGATGACAATGAGCAGTTCTTC. Its protein is CSARDDNEQFF.

The chain employs TRBV7-9 and TRBJ1-1, with D possibly TRBD1 on 5 matching bases. Per the germline V gene, CDR1 is SEHNR and CDR2 is FQNEAQ (reference sequence). Trimming took 1 base from V and 1 from J, leaving 10 bases between them. This CDR3 is 15 amino acids long. The CDR3 DNA sequence: TGTGCCAGCAGCTTAGGTTTCCAGGGGAACACTGAAGCTTTCTTT. This codes for CASSLGFQGNTEAFF.

This clonotype occurred a few times. The chain employs TRBV4-3 and TRBJ2-1; D is ambiguous. Germline-derived CDR1 and CDR2 are LGHNA and YSLEER. The CDR3 sequence is 14 residues long. V shed 6 bases and J shed 6 bases, with 15 bases lying between them. In DNA, the CDR3 is TGCGCCAGCAGAAGAGTAATACTGGGCAATGAGCAGTTCTTC. Translating gives CASRRVILGNEQFF.

This chain joins TRBV28 and TRBJ2-3; tentatively, D is TRBD1 (5 bases). Germline V gene lookup returns CDR1 MDHEN and CDR2 SYDVKM. Deletions cut 5 bases from V and 10 bases from J, with 16 bases between. CDR3 length: 13 amino acids. The CDR3 loop is CASSKARQPAQYF. CDR3 bases: TGTGCCAGCAGTAAGGCCCGACAGCCGGCGCAGTATTTT.

This clonotype occurred once. J is TRBJ1-1 and V is TRBV25-1; 9 bases align to TRBD1. The trim removed 8 bases at V and 1 base at J, leaving 5 bases unmatched. The germline V gene encodes CDR1 MGHDK and CDR2 SYGVNS. The CDR3 contains 14 residues. The CDR3 nucleotides read TGTGCCAGCCGACCGACAGGGGGGAACACTGAAGCTTTCTTT. It codes for CASRPTGGNTEAFF.

The V and J genes are TRBV12-3 or TRBV12-4 and TRBJ1-5; a weak D match, TRBD1 (5 bases). The CDR3 spans 13 residues. Trimming stripped 8 bases from V and 4 bases from J, with 12 bases between. Here the CDR3 DNA reads TGTGCCAGCGCAACAGGTCCTAATCAGCCCCAGCATTTT. Its translation: CASATGPNQPQHF.

This chain links TRBV10-3 with TRBJ2-3; D could derive from TRBD1 or TRBD2 (5 bases each). The CDR3 has 14 residues. The V and J ends lost 3 bases and 8 bases respectively, with 15 bases between them. CDR1 ENHRY and CDR2 SYGVKD come from the germline V gene. CDR3 bases: TGTGCCATCAGTGAAATTAAGGGGAGACGTACGCAGTATTTT. Its protein product is CAISEIKGRRTQYF.

This chain links TRBV6-2 or TRBV6-3 with TRBJ2-1; 8 bases fit TRBD2. V trimming: 6 bases; J trimming: 5 bases; junction bases outside the gene matches: 12. From germline, CDR1 is MNHEY and CDR2 SVGEGT. The length of the CDR3 is 16 residues. As DNA, the CDR3 is TGTGCCAGCAGGGCACGAGCGGGGGTATTTAACAATGAGCAGTTCTTC. Residues: CASRARAGVFNNEQFF.

This sequence joins TRBV20-1 and TRBJ2-1, with D possibly being TRBD2 (6 bases). The germline CDR1 and CDR2 sequences are DFQATT and SNEGSKA (reference sequence). CDR3 length: 14 amino acids. V dropped 8 bases and J dropped 7 bases, with 21 bases sitting between them. The CDR3 bases are TGCAGTCCCAAGGATGGAGGGGCGGTAAATGAGCAGTTCTTC. This translates into CSPKDGGAVNEQFF.

This clonotype came up a few times. The rearrangement uses TRBV20-1 and TRBJ2-3; D is uncertain. Deletions cut 1 base from V and 4 bases from J, with 12 bases between. The CDR3 sequence is 14 residues long. Germline CDR1 and CDR2: DFQATT and SNEGSKA (reference sequence). CDR3 region: CSARVNAGSDTQYF. The CDR3 bases are TGCAGTGCTAGAGTCAACGCCGGGTCAGATACGCAGTATTTT.

V usage is TRBV29-1 and J usage is TRBJ2-1; 12 bases agree with TRBD2. Trimming removed 4 bases from V and 13 bases from J; junction bases left unmatched: 11. CDR3 size: 14 residues. The germline gives CDR1 SQVTM, CDR2 ANQGSEA. The CDR3 here is CSVALAGGQETQFF. Written as DNA, the CDR3 is TGCAGCGTTGCACTAGCGGGGGGACAAGAGACCCAGTTCTTC.